The 23 T cell receptor beta chains below all came from one sample that was sequenced in a study of OX40 agonist ivuxolimab in advanced cancers. Measured with immunoSEQ multiplex PCR; TCRdb has only the in-frame clones, and not every one. The sample includes about 86,000 clones, around 90% of them seen just once. This specimen consisted of CD4+ or CD8+ T cells sorted from blood, obtained in a trial of the OX40 agonist ivuxolimab. These receptor sequences come from an adult with an advanced solid tumor such as melanoma, head and neck, liver or kidney cancer.

The chain joins TRBV11-3 to TRBJ2-7, with TRBD1 matching 8 bases. The V gene's germline CDR1 is SGHNT and CDR2 YENEEA. Germline trimming cut 0 bases from V and 4 bases from J; bases unmatched to any gene: 8. The CDR3 extends over 16 amino acids. The DNA of the CDR3 is TGTGCCAGCAGCTTAGATCTGGGGCAGGGGGCTTACGAGCAGTACTTC. This sequence encodes CASSLDLGQGAYEQYF.

V is TRBV4-2 and J is TRBJ2-6; 11 nucleotides match TRBD2. The CDR3 has 18 residues. CDR1 LGHNA and CDR2 YNFKEQ come from the germline V gene. Unmatched junction bases numbered 1, after V lost 0 bases and J lost 0 bases. The CDR3 DNA sequence: TGTGCCAGCAGCCAAGATGGACTAGCGGGCTCTGGGGCCAACGTCCTGACTTTC. It yields the protein CASSQDGLAGSGANVLTF.

Only one count was recorded for this clone. V and J are TRBV5-5 and TRBJ2-7; D is unresolved. Trimming left V 1 base short and J 1 base short, with 12 bases between. CDR3 length equals 15 residues. CDR1 and CDR2 (germline): SGHKS, YYEKEE (reference sequence). This CDR3 is CASSLSQDRSYEQYF. In nucleotides, the CDR3 is TGTGCCAGCAGCTTGAGTCAGGATAGGTCCTACGAGCAGTACTTC. The full variable domain, with the rest looked up from reference TRBV5-5 and TRBJ2-7, is DAGVTQSPTHLIKTRGQQVTLRCSPISGHKSVSWYQQVLGQGPQFIFQYYEKEERGRGNFPDRFSARQFPNYSSELNVNALLLGDSALYLCASSLSQDRSYEQYFGPGTRLTVT.

V is TRBV16 and J is TRBJ2-1, with 12 bases aligning to TRBD2. Germline V gives CDR1 KGHSY, CDR2 FQNENV. The CDR3 has 13 amino acids. After removal of 4 bases from V and 9 bases from J, the junction contained 1 base not matched to a gene. The CDR3 region is CASSLGLAGEQFF. CDR3 nucleotides: TGTGCCAGCAGCCTGGGACTAGCGGGTGAGCAGTTCTTC.

The chain is built from TRBV18 and TRBJ2-3, with D perhaps matching TRBD1 (5 bases). Germline V gene lookup returns CDR1 KGHSH and CDR2 LQKENI. The CDR3 loop spans 15 amino acids. V dropped 3 bases and J dropped 10 bases, with 20 bases sitting between them. Written as DNA, the CDR3 is TGTGCCAGCTCACCGAACCCCAGGGCGGAGATGTCGCAGTATTTT. It translates to CASSPNPRAEMSQYF.

The chain recombines TRBV28 with TRBJ2-1; TRBD1 might be the D (5 bases). Trimming cost V 5 bases and J 4 bases, with 12 bases left between them. The CDR3 extends over 14 amino acids. Germline CDR1 and CDR2: MDHEN and SYDVKM. DNA for the CDR3: TGTGCCAGCAGTCAAGGGGTCGAGTACAATGAGCAGTTCTTC. It codes for CASSQGVEYNEQFF.

The genes are TRBV27 and TRBJ1-2, with 8 bases lining up with TRBD1. Trimming took 4 bases from V and 7 from J; bases not matched to a gene: 11. This CDR3 region has 15 residues. Germline V lookup: CDR1 MNHEY, CDR2 SMNVEV (reference sequence). Here the CDR3 reads CASSSGQGGFGGYTF. DNA for the CDR3: TGTGCCAGCAGTTCCGGACAGGGAGGTTTTGGTGGCTACACCTTC.

J is TRBJ1-5 and V is TRBV19, with D uncertain. This CDR3 spans 14 amino acids. Germline assignment: CDR1 LNHDA and CDR2 SQIVND (reference sequence). The V end lost 8 bases, the J end lost 2 bases, and 13 bases lay between the germline ends. The CDR3, as DNA: TGTGCCAGTGACCTGGTACTGGGCAATCAGCCCCAGCATTTT. Translated: CASDLVLGNQPQHF.

The chain is built from TRBV6-5 and TRBJ1-1; TRBD1 matches at 7 bases. Germline lookup yields CDR1 MNHEY and CDR2 SVGAGI. This CDR3 comprises 14 residues. Unmatched junction bases numbered 14, after V lost 10 bases and J lost 6 bases. This chain's CDR3 is CATRQGTAMAEAFF. The CDR3 DNA follows: TGTGCCACCAGACAGGGAACGGCAATGGCTGAAGCTTTCTTT.

The rearrangement joins TRBV12-5 to TRBJ1-1; 9 bases match TRBD1. Germline-derived CDR1 and CDR2 are LGHNT and FRNRAP. V shed 6 bases, J shed 5 bases, and the junction held 7 bases outside the gene matches. This CDR3 spans 14 amino acids. The CDR3 loop reads CASGIHRGLTEAFF. CDR3 DNA: TGTGCTAGTGGGATACACAGGGGGCTAACTGAAGCTTTCTTT.

The chain has TRBV21-1 and TRBJ1-5. TRBV21-1 is annotated as a pseudogene. The CDR3 has 14 residues. The DNA for the CDR3 is TGTGCCAGCACTAGAGGGGTTGCGAATCAGCCCCAGCATTTT. As protein: CASTRGVANQPQHF.

This chain joins TRBV30 and TRBJ2-5; 12 bases are shared with TRBD2. With the DNA end fitting TRBJ2-7 better, the J assignment may be wrong. The CDR3 is 13 residues long. CDR1 is GTSNPN and CDR2 is SVGIG in the germline V gene (reference sequence). The DNA for the CDR3 is TGTGCCTCGGGACTAGCGGGCCAATACGAGCAGTACTTC. Amino acids: CASGLAGQYEQYF.

This clone has a single count. This chain joins TRBV4-2 and TRBJ2-7; D not certain. This CDR3 comprises 15 residues. Germline V CDR1 and CDR2: LGHNA, YNFKEQ. Deletions cut 0 bases from V and 2 bases from J, with 11 bases between. This CDR3 is CASSQDQSAAYEQYF. The CDR3 DNA reads TGTGCCAGCAGCCAAGATCAGTCTGCCGCCTACGAGCAGTACTTC.

The chain combines TRBV27 with TRBJ2-1; 9 bases agree with TRBD2. This CDR3 region has 20 residues. V gave up 2 bases and J gave up 3 bases; unmatched junction bases: 17. Germline V gene data show CDR1 as MNHEY and CDR2 as SMNVEV (reference sequence). Written as DNA, the CDR3 is TGTGCCAGCAGTTTACCAGGGCGGGGAAATGGCGGGAGGGACTACAATGAGCAGTTCTTC. This codes for CASSLPGRGNGGRDYNEQFF.

The genes are TRBV6-5 and TRBJ1-1, with 8 bases identical to TRBD1. The CDR3 spans 15 residues. Germline trimming cut 5 bases from V and 1 base from J; bases unmatched to any gene: 6. CDR1 is MNHEY, CDR2 SVGAGI, per germline. This CDR3 reads CASSTDRDQNTEAFF. The DNA for the CDR3 is TGTGCCAGCAGTACGGACAGGGATCAGAACACTGAAGCTTTCTTT.

The chain recombines TRBV2 with TRBJ2-4; D unclear. This CDR3 comprises 15 residues. Trimming removed 7 bases at V and 0 bases at J, with 13 bases between. CDR1 is SNHLY, CDR2 FYNNEI, per germline. This CDR3 is CASTKSTLAKNIQYF. The CDR3 nucleotides are TGTGCCAGCACTAAGAGTACTCTAGCCAAAAACATTCAGTACTTC. The variable domain in full, with the rest retrieved from reference TRBV2 and TRBJ2-4, is EPEVTQTPSHQVTQMGQEVILRCVPISNHLYFYWYRQILGQKVEFLVSFYNNEISEKSEIFDDQFSVERPDGSNFTLKIRSTKLEDSAMYFCASTKSTLAKNIQYFGAGTRLSVL.

About this clone: Germline and junction disagree at one end, which may indicate a read error. V and J are TRBV10-3 and TRBJ2-6; D perhaps matches TRBD1 (5 bases). The CDR3 consists of 16 residues. Germline V lookup: CDR1 ENHRY, CDR2 SYGVKD. In DNA form, the CDR3 reads TGTGCCATTGCTCGGCCGAAACTCTCTGGGGCCAACGTCCTAACTTTC. Translated, it gives CAIARPKLSGANVLTF.

The chain has TRBV6-5 and TRBJ1-6; perhaps TRBD1 as D (5 bases). Germline V gene lookup returns CDR1 MNHEY and CDR2 SVGAGI. The V end lost 5 bases, the J end lost 7 bases, and 12 bases lay between the germline ends. The CDR3 is 14 residues long. The CDR3 DNA is TGTGCCAGCAGTCCTTATGAGGGGAATTCACCCCTCCACTTT. It yields the protein CASSPYEGNSPLHF.

The chain carries TRBV7-6 and TRBJ2-2, with 10 bases aligning to TRBD1. The CDR3 spans 16 residues. Germline CDR1 SGHVS, CDR2 FNYEAQ. Trimming cost V 3 bases and J 5 bases; bases outside gene matches: 6. The CDR3 DNA is TGTGCCAGCAGCTTTACGGGACAGGGGTGGACCGGGGAGCTGTTTTTT. Protein sequence: CASSFTGQGWTGELFF. Full variable domain (outside the CDR3, taken from reference TRBV7-6 and TRBJ2-2): GAGVSQSPRYKVTKRGQDVALRCDPISGHVSLYWYRQALGQGPEFLTYFNYEAQQDKSGLPNDRFSAERPEGSISTLTIQRTEQRDSAMYRCASSFTGQGWTGELFFGEGSRLTVL.

The rearrangement links TRBV28 to TRBJ2-7; D unresolved. The germline CDR1 and CDR2 sequences are MDHEN and SYDVKM. V lost 5 bases and J lost 7, with 12 bases in between. The CDR3 has 12 amino acids. The CDR3 reads CASSPDLFEQYF. In DNA form, the CDR3 reads TGTGCCAGCAGTCCCGACTTATTTGAGCAGTACTTC.

This clone has just one count. The CDR3 nucleotides read TGTGCCAGCAGCATCGGGGGCAATGAGCAGTTCTTC. This encodes CASSIGGNEQFF. The rearrangement uses TRBV7-3 and TRBJ2-1; weak D call: TRBD2 (6 bases). Trimming left V 5 bases short and J 6 bases short, with 8 bases between. The V gene's germline CDR1 is SGHTA and CDR2 FQGTGA. This CDR3 spans 12 amino acids.

Only one count was recorded for this clone. V is TRBV27 and J is TRBJ2-1, with 10 bases that match TRBD2. The CDR3 covers 15 residues. V shed 7 bases, J shed 4 bases, and the junction held 7 bases outside the gene matches. Per germline, CDR1 MNHEY and CDR2 SMNVEV (reference sequence). The CDR3 is CASTLGTSEYNEQFF. In nucleotides, the CDR3 is TGTGCCAGCACTCTTGGGACTAGCGAATACAATGAGCAGTTCTTC.

This chain uses TRBV2 with TRBJ1-6; TRBD1 matches 8 bases. J gave up 1 base and V 9 bases, and 5 bases lay outside the gene matches. The CDR3 has 15 amino acids. The germline V gene encodes CDR1 SNHLY and CDR2 FYNNEI. The CDR3 region is CARKGTGSYNSPLHF. The CDR3 DNA is TGTGCCAGAAAAGGGACAGGATCCTATAATTCACCCCTCCACTTT. Drawing the rest from reference TRBV2 and TRBJ1-6, the complete variable domain is EPEVTQTPSHQVTQMGQEVILRCVPISNHLYFYWYRQILGQKVEFLVSFYNNEISEKSEIFDDQFSVERPDGSNFTLKIRSTKLEDSAMYFCARKGTGSYNSPLHFGNGTRLTVT.